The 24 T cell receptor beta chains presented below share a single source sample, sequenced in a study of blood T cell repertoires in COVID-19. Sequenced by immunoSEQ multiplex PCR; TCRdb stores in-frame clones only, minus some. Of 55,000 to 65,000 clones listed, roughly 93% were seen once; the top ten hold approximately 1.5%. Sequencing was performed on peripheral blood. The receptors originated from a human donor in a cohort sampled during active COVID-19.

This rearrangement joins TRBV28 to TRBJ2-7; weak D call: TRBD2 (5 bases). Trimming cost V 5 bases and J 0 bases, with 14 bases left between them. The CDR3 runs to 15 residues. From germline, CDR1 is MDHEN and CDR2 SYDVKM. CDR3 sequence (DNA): TGTGCCAGCAGTCCGGCGGGTTTAAGCTCCTACGAGCAGTACTTC. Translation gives CASSPAGLSSYEQYF.

The CDR3: CASGEGERNQPQHF. The CDR3 nucleotides read TGTGCCAGCGGAGAGGGTGAACGGAATCAGCCCCAGCATTTT. The V call is TRBV28, the J call TRBJ1-5; no reliable D call. The CDR3 loop spans 14 amino acids. Trimming took 8 bases from V and 4 from J, leaving 15 bases between them. Germline CDR1 is MDHEN and CDR2 is SYDVKM.

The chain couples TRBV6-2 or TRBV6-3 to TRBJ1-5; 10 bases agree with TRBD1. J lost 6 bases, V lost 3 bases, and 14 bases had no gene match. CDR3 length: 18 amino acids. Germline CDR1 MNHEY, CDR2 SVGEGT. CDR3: CASSYSGQGKMLGQPQHF. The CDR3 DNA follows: TGTGCCAGCAGTTATTCGGGACAGGGGAAGATGTTGGGTCAGCCCCAGCATTTT.

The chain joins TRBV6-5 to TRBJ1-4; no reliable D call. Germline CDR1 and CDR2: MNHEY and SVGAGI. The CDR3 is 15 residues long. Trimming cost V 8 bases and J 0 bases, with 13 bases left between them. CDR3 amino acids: CASETFGTTNEKLFF. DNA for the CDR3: TGTGCCAGCGAGACCTTCGGGACAACTAATGAAAAACTGTTTTTT.

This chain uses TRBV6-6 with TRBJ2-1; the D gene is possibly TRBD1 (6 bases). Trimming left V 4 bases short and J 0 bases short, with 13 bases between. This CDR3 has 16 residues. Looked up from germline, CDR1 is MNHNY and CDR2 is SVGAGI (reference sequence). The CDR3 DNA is TGTGCCAGCAGTTCACAGGGTTCCAGCTCCTACAATGAGCAGTTCTTC. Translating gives CASSSQGSSSYNEQFF.

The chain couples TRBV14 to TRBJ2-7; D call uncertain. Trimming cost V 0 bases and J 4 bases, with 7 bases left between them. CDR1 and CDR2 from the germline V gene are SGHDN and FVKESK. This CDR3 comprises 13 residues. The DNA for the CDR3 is TGTGCCAGCAGCCAAGATGTGCTATACGAGCAGTACTTC. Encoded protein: CASSQDVLYEQYF.

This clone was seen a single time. This chain's CDR3 is CASSLDRGQGAAGELFF. Written as DNA, the CDR3 is TGTGCCAGCAGCTTAGATCGGGGACAGGGAGCGGCCGGGGAGCTGTTTTTT. The chain uses TRBV11-2 and TRBJ2-2; 9 nucleotides agree with TRBD1. The CDR3 spans 17 residues. CDR1 is SGHAT and CDR2 is FQNNGV in the germline V gene. The trim removed 0 bases at V and 6 bases at J, leaving 8 bases unmatched.

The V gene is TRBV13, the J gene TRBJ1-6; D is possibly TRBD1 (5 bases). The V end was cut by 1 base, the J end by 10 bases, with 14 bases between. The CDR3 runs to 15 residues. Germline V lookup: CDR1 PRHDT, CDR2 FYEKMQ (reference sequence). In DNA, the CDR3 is TGTGCCAGCAGCTTAGCTGGGGGGATGAGGTCACCCCTCCACTTT. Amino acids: CASSLAGGMRSPLHF.

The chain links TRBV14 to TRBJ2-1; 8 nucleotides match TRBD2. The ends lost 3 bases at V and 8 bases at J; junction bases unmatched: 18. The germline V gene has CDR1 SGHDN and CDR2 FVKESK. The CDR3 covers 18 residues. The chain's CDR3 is CASSHLTRISGSRYEQFF. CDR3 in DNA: TGTGCCAGCAGCCATTTGACCCGCATCAGCGGGAGCAGGTATGAGCAGTTCTTC.

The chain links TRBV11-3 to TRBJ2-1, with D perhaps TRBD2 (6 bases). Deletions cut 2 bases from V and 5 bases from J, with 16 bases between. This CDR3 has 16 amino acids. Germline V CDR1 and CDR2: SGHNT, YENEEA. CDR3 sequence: CASSLSLAGPDNEQFF. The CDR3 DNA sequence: TGTGCCAGCAGCTTAAGCCTTGCGGGGCCCGACAATGAGCAGTTCTTC.

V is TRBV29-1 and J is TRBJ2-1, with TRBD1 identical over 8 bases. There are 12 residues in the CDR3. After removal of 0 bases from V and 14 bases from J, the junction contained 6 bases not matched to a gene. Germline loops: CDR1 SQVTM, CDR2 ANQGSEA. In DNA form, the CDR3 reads TGCAGCGTTGAAGACATTGGACAGGGCAAGTTCTTC. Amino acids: CSVEDIGQGKFF.

The CDR3 loop is CASSLPGEKLFF. CDR3 bases: TGTGCCAGCAGCTTACCAGGGGAAAAACTGTTTTTT. The gene calls are TRBV5-4 and TRBJ1-4; a possible D gene is TRBD1 (5 bases). CDR1 SGHNT and CDR2 YYREEE come from the germline V gene (reference sequence). The germline V and J ends were trimmed by 2 bases and 8 bases, with 7 bases remaining between them. The CDR3 consists of 12 residues.

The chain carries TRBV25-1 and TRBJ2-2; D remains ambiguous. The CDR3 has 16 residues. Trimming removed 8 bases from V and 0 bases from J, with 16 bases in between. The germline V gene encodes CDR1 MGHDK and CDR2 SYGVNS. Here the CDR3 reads CASLGATGANTGELFF. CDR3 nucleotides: TGTGCCAGCCTTGGCGCGACGGGTGCGAACACCGGGGAGCTGTTTTTT.

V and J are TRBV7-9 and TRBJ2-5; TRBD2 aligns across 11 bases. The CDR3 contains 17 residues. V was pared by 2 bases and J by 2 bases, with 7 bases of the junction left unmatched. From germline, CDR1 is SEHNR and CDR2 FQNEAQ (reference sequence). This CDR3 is CASSLLIAGGAQETQYF. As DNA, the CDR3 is TGTGCCAGCAGCTTATTGATAGCGGGAGGGGCGCAAGAGACCCAGTACTTC.

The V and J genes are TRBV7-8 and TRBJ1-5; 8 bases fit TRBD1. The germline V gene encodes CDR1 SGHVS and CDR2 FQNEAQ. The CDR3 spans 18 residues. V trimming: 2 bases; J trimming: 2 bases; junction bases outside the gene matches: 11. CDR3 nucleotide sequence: TGTGCCAGCAGCTTACACCCGCCGGGACAGGCACGCAATCAGCCCCAGCATTTT. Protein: CASSLHPPGQARNQPQHF.

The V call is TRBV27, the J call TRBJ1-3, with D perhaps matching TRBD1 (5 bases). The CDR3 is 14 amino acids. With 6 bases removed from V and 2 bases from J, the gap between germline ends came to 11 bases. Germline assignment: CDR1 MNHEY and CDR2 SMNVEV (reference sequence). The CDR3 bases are TGTGCCAGCAGCCTGGGAGGGGCTGGAAACACCATATATTTT. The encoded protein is CASSLGGAGNTIYF.

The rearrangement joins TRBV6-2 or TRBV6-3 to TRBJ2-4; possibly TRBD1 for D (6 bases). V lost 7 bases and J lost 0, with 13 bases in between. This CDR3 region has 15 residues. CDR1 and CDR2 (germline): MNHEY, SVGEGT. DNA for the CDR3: TGTGCCAGCACCCCAACAGGGTTAGCCAAAAACATTCAGTACTTC. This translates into CASTPTGLAKNIQYF.

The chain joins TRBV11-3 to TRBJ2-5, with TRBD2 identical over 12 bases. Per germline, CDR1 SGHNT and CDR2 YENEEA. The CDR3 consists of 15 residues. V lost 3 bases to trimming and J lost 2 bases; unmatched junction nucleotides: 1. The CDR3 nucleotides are TGTGCCAGCAGCTTGGGACTAGCGGGTCAAGAGACCCAGTACTTC. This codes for CASSLGLAGQETQYF.

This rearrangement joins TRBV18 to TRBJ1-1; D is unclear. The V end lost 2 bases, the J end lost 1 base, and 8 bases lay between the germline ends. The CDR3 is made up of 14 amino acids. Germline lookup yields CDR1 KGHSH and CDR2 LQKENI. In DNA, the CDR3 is TGTGCCAGCTCACCATGGCGGGGGAACACTGAAGCTTTCTTT. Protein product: CASSPWRGNTEAFF.

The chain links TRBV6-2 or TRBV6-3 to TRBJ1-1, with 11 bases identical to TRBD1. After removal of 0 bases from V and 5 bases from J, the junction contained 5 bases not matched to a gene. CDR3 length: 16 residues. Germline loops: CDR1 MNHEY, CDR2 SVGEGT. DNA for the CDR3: TGTGCCAGCAGTTACTCGATGGGGACAGGGGGAACTGAAGCTTTCTTT. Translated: CASSYSMGTGGTEAFF.

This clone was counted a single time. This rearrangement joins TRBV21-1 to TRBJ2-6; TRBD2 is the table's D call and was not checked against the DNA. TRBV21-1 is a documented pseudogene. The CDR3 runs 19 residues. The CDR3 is CASSKRRGTKSSGANVLTF. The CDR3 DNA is TGTGCCAGCAGCAAACGGCGGGGGACAAAGTCTTCTGGGGCCAACGTCCTGACTTTC.

CDR3 coding DNA: TGTGCCAGCAGCTCGGATGCCCGAGGGGGAACGGATACGCAGTATTTT. This gives the protein CASSSDARGGTDTQYF. The chain uses TRBV7-8 and TRBJ2-3; D is possibly TRBD1 (6 bases). The ends were cut back, 4 bases at V and 6 bases at J, with 20 bases in the middle. Germline lookup yields CDR1 SGHVS and CDR2 FQNEAQ. This CDR3 region has 16 residues.

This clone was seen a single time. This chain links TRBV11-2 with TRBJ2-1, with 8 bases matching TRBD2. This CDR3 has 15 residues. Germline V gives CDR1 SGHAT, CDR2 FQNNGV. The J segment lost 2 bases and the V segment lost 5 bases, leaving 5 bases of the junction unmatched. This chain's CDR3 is CASSVSGGTYNEQFF. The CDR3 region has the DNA TGTGCCAGCAGCGTGAGCGGGGGCACCTACAATGAGCAGTTCTTC.

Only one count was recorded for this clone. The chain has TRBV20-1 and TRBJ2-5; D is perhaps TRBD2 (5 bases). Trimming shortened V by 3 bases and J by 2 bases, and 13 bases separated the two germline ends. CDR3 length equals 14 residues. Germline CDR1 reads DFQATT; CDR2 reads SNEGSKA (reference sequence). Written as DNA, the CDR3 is TGCAGTGCTAGTCCTAGCTCGGGGCAAGAGACCCAGTACTTC. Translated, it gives CSASPSSGQETQYF.